In this sample, the clone carrying this T cell receptor beta chain turned up many times. Its target is not known. Germline CDR1 and CDR2: MNHEY and SMNVEV (reference sequence). The CDR3 length is 15 residues. Germline trimming cut 4 bases from V and 7 bases from J; bases unmatched to any gene: 10. The source of the sample is a study of breast tumors, draining lymph nodes, adjacent tissues. Axillary draining lymph nodes of breast cancer patients supplied the node samples. TCRdb reprocessed the multiplex PCR reads with MiXCR, giving one entry per CDR3 protein. This sample yields about 94,000 distinct CDR3 sequences, of which more than 25% are seen a single time; 8.1% belongs to the top ten. General observations from the study: Tumor repertoires ranked between lymph nodes and nontumor tissue in diversity, with V and J gene preferences.

This clonotype was obtained from a female donor with breast cancer. Some clones in this sample may be carry-over from other donors' samples. This chain uses TRBV27 with TRBJ2-1; 7 bases line up with TRBD2. The sequenced sample was axillary lymph node tissue. The CDR3 protein is CASSSFMGGENEQFF. In DNA, the CDR3 is TGTGCCAGCAGTTCCTTTATGGGAGGGGAGAATGAGCAGTTCTTC.